The 30 T cell receptor beta chains below all came from one sample that was sequenced in a study of OX40 agonist ivuxolimab in advanced cancers. Only in-frame clones appear in the TCRdb table, and some are missing; sequencing was by immunoSEQ multiplex PCR. The sample has around 80,000 clones, approximately 85% seen once. This sample comprised CD4+ or CD8+ T cells sorted from blood, obtained in a trial of the OX40 agonist ivuxolimab. Source of these receptors: an adult with an advanced solid tumor such as melanoma, head and neck, liver or kidney cancer.

CDR3 protein: CASARTGRNSPLHF. The CDR3 region has the DNA TGTGCCAGCGCAAGGACAGGGAGAAATTCACCCCTCCACTTT. The chain combines TRBV6-5 with TRBJ1-6; 8 positions agree with TRBD1. Per germline, CDR1 MNHEY and CDR2 SVGAGI. CDR3 length equals 14 residues. The junction had 7 bases not matched to a gene; V was cut back by 8 bases and J by 7 bases.

This clone was detected only a few times. The chain combines TRBV9 with TRBJ1-1; D is unclear. V dropped 0 bases and J dropped 5 bases, with 11 bases sitting between them. This CDR3 is 14 amino acids long. CDR1 is SGDLS, CDR2 YYNGEE, per germline. CDR3 residues: CASSVAEGGTEAFF. The CDR3 nucleotides are TGTGCCAGCAGCGTAGCTGAGGGAGGGACTGAAGCTTTCTTT. The whole variable domain, filled in from reference TRBV9 and TRBJ1-1, reads DSGVTQTPKHLITATGQRVTLRCSPRSGDLSVYWYQQSLDQGLQFLIQYYNGEERAKGNILERFSAQQFPDLHSELNLSSLELGDSALYFCASSVAEGGTEAFFGQGTRLTVV.

This chain uses TRBV5-1 with TRBJ2-5; 7 bases fit TRBD1. Germline CDR1 and CDR2: SGHRS and YFSETQ. V lost 0 bases and J lost 2; bases outside the gene matches: 4. The CDR3 has 15 residues. The CDR3 protein is CASSLEADRQETQYF. In DNA, the CDR3 is TGCGCCAGCAGCTTGGAGGCGGACAGGCAAGAGACCCAGTACTTC.

The chain has TRBV7-3 and TRBJ2-1; 9 positions agree with TRBD2. Germline CDR1 SGHTA, CDR2 FQGTGA. V was pared by 7 bases and J by 8 bases, with 9 bases of the junction left unmatched. This CDR3 spans 14 amino acids. The CDR3 loop is CASKKERGAYEQFF. As DNA, the CDR3 is TGTGCCAGCAAAAAGGAGCGGGGGGCCTATGAGCAGTTCTTC. The variable domain in full, with the rest retrieved from reference TRBV7-3 and TRBJ2-1, is GAGVSQTPSNKVTEKGKYVELRCDPISGHTALYWYRQSLGQGPEFLIYFQGTGAADDSGLPNDRFFAVRPEGSVSTLKIQRTERGDSAVYLCASKKERGAYEQFFGPGTRLTVL.

The J gene is TRBJ1-2, the V gene TRBV6-1; D gene uncertain. The CDR3 consists of 13 residues. Trimming left V 6 bases short and J 2 bases short, with 10 bases between. CDR1 is MNHNS, CDR2 SASEGT, per germline. The CDR3 nucleotides read TGTGCCAGCAGGCGGGAACGAAACTATGGCTACACCTTC. Its translation: CASRRERNYGYTF.

This chain connects TRBV7-2 to TRBJ2-2; 12 positions match TRBD2. J gave up 4 bases and V 5 bases, and 11 bases lay outside the gene matches. The CDR3 totals 18 residues. Germline values: CDR1 SGHTA, CDR2 FQGNSA. The CDR3 is CASSPTLAGGRSTGELFF. DNA for the CDR3: TGTGCCAGCAGCCCTACTCTAGCGGGGGGGCGAAGCACCGGGGAGCTGTTTTTT.

The gene calls are TRBV18 and TRBJ1-1; 7 bases align to TRBD1. Germline loops: CDR1 KGHSH, CDR2 LQKENI. The length of the CDR3 is 16 residues. Losses at the gene ends were 1 base for V and 3 bases for J; bases not matched to a gene: 8. The CDR3 reads CASSPQSWQGDTEAFF. Written as DNA, the CDR3 is TGTGCCAGCTCACCACAATCGTGGCAGGGGGACACTGAAGCTTTCTTT.

The V and J genes are TRBV18 and TRBJ1-1, with 8 bases aligning to TRBD1. CDR1 KGHSH and CDR2 LQKENI come from the germline V gene. CDR3 length: 16 residues. With 1 base clipped from V and 2 bases from J, the junction kept 6 bases outside the gene matches. The CDR3 here is CASSPQQTGENTEAFF. CDR3 sequence (DNA): TGTGCCAGCTCACCACAGCAGACAGGGGAAAACACTGAAGCTTTCTTT.

This clone was counted a few times. This rearrangement joins TRBV5-5 to TRBJ1-6, with D tentatively TRBD1 (5 bases). Germline values: CDR1 SGHKS, CDR2 YYEKEE (reference sequence). CDR3 length: 13 residues. The ends were cut back, 4 bases at V and 12 bases at J, with 14 bases in the middle. CDR3 loop: CASSRAGDGPLHF. In DNA, the CDR3 is TGTGCCAGCAGCCGGGCGGGGGACGGACCCCTCCACTTT.

This clone was found a few times. The chain has TRBV30 and TRBJ1-1, with TRBD1 identical over 7 bases. This CDR3 spans 13 amino acids. The germline gives CDR1 GTSNPN, CDR2 SVGIG (reference sequence). Trimming cost V 6 bases and J 1 base; bases outside gene matches: 5. Written as DNA, the CDR3 is TGTGCCTGCCGACAGGGACCGAACACTGAAGCTTTCTTT. Amino acid sequence: CACRQGPNTEAFF.

This clone was detected once. V usage is TRBV29-1 and J usage is TRBJ1-1, with 10 bases identical to TRBD1. V was pared by 6 bases and J by 4 bases, with 14 bases of the junction left unmatched. CDR3 length equals 16 residues. The germline V gene has CDR1 SQVTM and CDR2 ANQGSEA. CDR3 protein: CSVSIPTGGSVTEAFF. The CDR3, as DNA: TGCAGCGTATCCATCCCGACAGGGGGCTCGGTCACTGAAGCTTTCTTT.

The chain couples TRBV2 to TRBJ1-6; no definite D call. Trimming took off 6 bases at V and 0 bases at J, with 12 bases between the two ends. Germline values: CDR1 SNHLY, CDR2 FYNNEI. This CDR3 has 16 amino acids. The DNA for the CDR3 is TGTGCCAGCAGCGCTTCGGGGAGCTCCTATAATTCACCCCTCCACTTT. Its translation: CASSASGSSYNSPLHF.

The chain employs TRBV28 and TRBJ1-5, with 9 bases matching TRBD1. The CDR3 consists of 17 residues. From germline, CDR1 is MDHEN and CDR2 SYDVKM. J gave up 0 bases and V 6 bases, and 9 bases lay outside the gene matches. The CDR3: CASRARDRAYSNQPQHF. Here the CDR3 DNA reads TGTGCCAGCAGAGCCCGGGACAGGGCTTATAGCAATCAGCCCCAGCATTTT.

This rearrangement joins TRBV7-3 to TRBJ2-3, with 10 bases identical to TRBD2. The CDR3 is 17 amino acids. V shed 5 bases, J shed 4 bases, and the junction held 12 bases outside the gene matches. Per germline, CDR1 SGHTA and CDR2 FQGTGA. The CDR3 loop is CASSPPTKAGGPDTQYF. The CDR3 DNA reads TGTGCCAGCAGCCCCCCGACGAAAGCGGGGGGGCCAGATACGCAGTATTTT.

The gene calls are TRBV4-2 and TRBJ2-1, with D perhaps matching TRBD2 (5 bases). V lost 0 bases to trimming and J lost 3 bases, with 9 bases between them. CDR3 size: 15 residues. The germline V gene encodes CDR1 LGHNA and CDR2 YNFKEQ. CDR3 in amino acids: CASSQEGGVYNEQFF. Here the CDR3 DNA reads TGTGCCAGCAGCCAAGAAGGAGGCGTCTACAATGAGCAGTTCTTC.

The chain employs TRBV11-3 and TRBJ1-1; 9 bases fit TRBD1. Germline assignment: CDR1 SGHNT and CDR2 YENEEA. The CDR3 has 14 amino acids. J was trimmed by 5 bases and V by 5 bases; bases with no gene match: 6. CDR3 DNA sequence: TGTGCCAGCAGCGGGGGACAGGGAGAAACTGAAGCTTTCTTT. This encodes CASSGGQGETEAFF. Full variable domain (rest looked up from reference TRBV11-3 and TRBJ1-1): EAGVVQSPRYKIIEKKQPVAFWCNPISGHNTLYWYLQNLGQGPELLIRYENEEAVDDSQLPKDRFSAERLKGVDSTLKIQPAELGDSAVYLCASSGGQGETEAFFGQGTRLTVV.

The V and J genes are TRBV29-1 and TRBJ2-7; D may be TRBD2 (6 bases). Per the germline V gene, CDR1 is SQVTM and CDR2 is ANQGSEA. V was clipped by 6 bases and J by 5 bases, with 14 bases between them. The CDR3 is 12 residues long. This chain's CDR3 is CSVGGDRDEQYF. CDR3 in DNA: TGCAGCGTCGGGGGAGATCGGGACGAGCAGTACTTC.

This sequence joins TRBV30 and TRBJ1-5, with 7 bases identical to TRBD1. Trimming at V came to 3 bases and at J to 7 bases, leaving 15 bases not matched to a gene. Germline V gives CDR1 GTSNPN, CDR2 SVGIG (reference sequence). The CDR3 spans 16 residues. The CDR3 nucleotides read TGTGCCTGGAGCCCATCTGAGAGGGGGCGGGGGCAGCCCCAGCATTTT. As protein: CAWSPSERGRGQPQHF.

The chain couples TRBV6-5 to TRBJ2-5, with TRBD2 matching over 8 bases. The junction had 7 bases not matched to a gene; V was cut back by 5 bases and J by 5 bases. Germline-derived CDR1 and CDR2 are MNHEY and SVGAGI. The CDR3 is made up of 14 amino acids. The CDR3 coding sequence is TGTGCCAGCAGTCGTGGACTAGCCCAGGAGACCCAGTACTTC. Translating it yields CASSRGLAQETQYF.

The gene calls are TRBV7-6 and TRBJ1-3, with D unresolved. Germline CDR1 SGHVS, CDR2 FNYEAQ. V lost 5 bases and J lost 2, with 7 bases in between. The CDR3 extends over 13 amino acids. CDR3 nucleotides: TGTGCCAGCAGCCCAGGCCCTGGAAACACCATATATTTT. Protein sequence: CASSPGPGNTIYF.

This sequence joins TRBV10-1 and TRBJ2-1, with 8 positions matching TRBD1. Germline assignment: CDR1 WNHNN and CDR2 SYGVQD (reference sequence). J lost 8 bases, V lost 5 bases, and 11 bases had no gene match. The CDR3 is 15 amino acids. CDR3 sequence (DNA): TGCGCCAGCAGTTTATACGGACAGGGTGGAGATGAGCAGTTCTTC. This codes for CASSLYGQGGDEQFF.

In DNA, the CDR3 is TGCGCCAGCGGAGGACAGGGGGCGGACGGGGAGCTGTTTTTT. It yields the protein CASGGQGADGELFF. The chain couples TRBV5-1 to TRBJ2-2; 11 positions match TRBD1. The CDR3 is 14 residues long. The junction had 6 bases not matched to a gene; V was cut back by 7 bases and J by 7 bases. Germline values: CDR1 SGHRS, CDR2 YFSETQ.

The chain recombines TRBV2 with TRBJ1-2; D uncertain. The CDR3 spans 13 residues. Germline assignment: CDR1 SNHLY and CDR2 FYNNEI. Trimming cost V 4 bases and J 9 bases, with 15 bases left between them. The CDR3 region is CASSVYEDGRYTF. The CDR3 nucleotides read TGTGCCAGCAGTGTATACGAGGACGGCCGCTACACCTTC.

This clone was picked up one time. The rearrangement uses TRBV9 and TRBJ2-1, with no clear D. There are 15 residues in the CDR3. Germline V gives CDR1 SGDLS, CDR2 YYNGEE. Trimming left V 3 bases short and J 2 bases short, with 12 bases between. The CDR3 sequence: CASSGHIRPYNEQFF. CDR3 DNA: TGTGCCAGCAGCGGGCACATCCGGCCCTACAATGAGCAGTTCTTC.

The CDR3 sequence: CASSLGPGGQGADEQYF. DNA of the CDR3: TGTGCCAGCAGCTTAGGCCCTGGAGGACAGGGGGCGGACGAGCAGTACTTC. V usage is TRBV13 and J usage is TRBJ2-7; 11 bases line up with TRBD1. The CDR3 has 17 residues. With V trimmed by 0 bases and J by 5 bases, 9 bases remained unmatched. In germline, CDR1 is PRHDT, CDR2 FYEKMQ (reference sequence).

This clone occurred once. The CDR3 loop is CASSRRGADYLTDTQYF. Written as DNA, the CDR3 is TGTGCCAGCAGCCGCCGGGGGGCGGACTACCTAACAGATACGCAGTATTTT. The chain couples TRBV5-5 to TRBJ2-3; maybe TRBD2 (7 bases). Trimming took 4 bases from V and 3 from J, leaving 21 bases between them. There are 17 residues in the CDR3. CDR1 is SGHKS and CDR2 is YYEKEE in the germline V gene (reference sequence).

Remarks on this clone: The same CDR3 can be traced to other DNA sequences in this sample. The genes are TRBV5-1 and TRBJ1-2; unclear D gene. Germline lookup yields CDR1 SGHRS and CDR2 YFSETQ. The CDR3 totals 12 residues. The V end lost 4 bases, the J end lost 2 bases, and 6 bases lay between the germline ends. The CDR3 loop is CASSPDNYGYTF. The CDR3, as DNA: TGCGCCAGCAGCCCTGACAACTATGGCTACACCTTC.

The chain combines TRBV21-1 with TRBJ1-1; TRBD1 was called by the table and not checked on the DNA. TRBV21-1 is an annotated pseudogene. This CDR3 is built from 18 residues. DNA of the CDR3: TGTGCCAGCAGCAAAGGAGGAGACAGGGGGCATATGAACACTGAAGCTTTCTTT. This translates into CASSKGGDRGHMNTEAFF.

The chain combines TRBV6-4 with TRBJ2-1, with TRBD2 identical over 9 bases. CDR3 length equals 17 residues. The germline V gene encodes CDR1 MRHNA and CDR2 SNTAGT. With V trimmed by 0 bases and J by 4 bases, 7 bases remained unmatched. This CDR3 reads CASSDSWNSGGYNEQFF. The DNA for the CDR3 is TGTGCCAGCAGTGACTCCTGGAATAGCGGGGGTTACAATGAGCAGTTCTTC.

The chain links TRBV7-2 to TRBJ2-3; 8 bases match TRBD2. The CDR3 has 18 residues. With 3 bases clipped from V and 3 bases from J, the junction kept 14 bases outside the gene matches. Germline V gives CDR1 SGHTA, CDR2 FQGNSA. For the CDR3, the DNA is TGTGCCAGCAGCTTTATGGCGGGGGGCCTTTCCAGTACAGATACGCAGTATTTT. Amino acids: CASSFMAGGLSSTDTQYF.